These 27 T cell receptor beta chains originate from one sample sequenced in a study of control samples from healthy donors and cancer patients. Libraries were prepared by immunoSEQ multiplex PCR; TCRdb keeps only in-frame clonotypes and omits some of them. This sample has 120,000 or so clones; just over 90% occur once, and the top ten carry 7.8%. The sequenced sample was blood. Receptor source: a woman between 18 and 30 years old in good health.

CDR3 region: CASSFAGGRGTDTQYF. The CDR3 DNA sequence: TGTGCCAGCAGCTTCGCGGGGGGGCGGGGCACAGATACGCAGTATTTT. The rearrangement uses TRBV7-2 and TRBJ2-3; TRBD2 matches 9 bases. The length of the CDR3 is 16 residues. Germline V lookup: CDR1 SGHTA, CDR2 FQGNSA. Losses at the gene ends were 3 bases for V and 1 base for J; bases not matched to a gene: 5.

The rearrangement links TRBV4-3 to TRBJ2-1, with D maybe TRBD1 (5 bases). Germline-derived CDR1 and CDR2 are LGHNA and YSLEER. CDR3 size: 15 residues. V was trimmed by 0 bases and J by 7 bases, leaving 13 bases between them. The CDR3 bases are TGCGCCAGCAGCCAAGATACGGCAGGGTGGAATGAGCAGTTCTTC. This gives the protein CASSQDTAGWNEQFF.

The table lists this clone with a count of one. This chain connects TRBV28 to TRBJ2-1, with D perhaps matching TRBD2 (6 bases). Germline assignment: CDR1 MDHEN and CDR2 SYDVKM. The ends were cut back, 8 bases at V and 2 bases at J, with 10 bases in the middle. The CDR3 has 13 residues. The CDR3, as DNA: TGTGCCAGCCTGGTAGCGGCCTACAATGAGCAGTTCTTC. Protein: CASLVAAYNEQFF.

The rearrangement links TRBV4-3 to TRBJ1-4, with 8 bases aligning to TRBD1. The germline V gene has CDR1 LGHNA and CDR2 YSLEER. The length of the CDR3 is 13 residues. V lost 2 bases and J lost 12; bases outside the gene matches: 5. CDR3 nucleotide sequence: TGCGCCAGCAGCCAAATCGGCAGGGGGCAACTGTTTTTT. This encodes CASSQIGRGQLFF.

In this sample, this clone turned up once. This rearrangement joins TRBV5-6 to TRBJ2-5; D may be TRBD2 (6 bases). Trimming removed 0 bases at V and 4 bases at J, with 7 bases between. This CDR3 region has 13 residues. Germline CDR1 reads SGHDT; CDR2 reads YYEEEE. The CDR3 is CASSLAAGETQYF. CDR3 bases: TGTGCCAGCAGCTTGGCAGCGGGAGAGACCCAGTACTTC.

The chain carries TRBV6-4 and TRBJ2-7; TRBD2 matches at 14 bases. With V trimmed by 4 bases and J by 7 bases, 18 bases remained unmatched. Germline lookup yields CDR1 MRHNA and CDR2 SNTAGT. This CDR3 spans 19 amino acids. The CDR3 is CASSVRAVCRTSGRQEQYF. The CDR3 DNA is TGTGCCAGCAGTGTTAGGGCCGTCTGTAGGACTAGCGGGAGGCAGGAGCAGTACTTC.

This CDR3 is CASSPQPSEKLFF. DNA for the CDR3: TGTGCCAGCAGCCCCCAACCCAGTGAAAAACTGTTTTTT. V is TRBV4-2 and J is TRBJ1-4; D not resolved. The V end was cut by 4 bases, the J end by 7 bases, with 10 bases between. This CDR3 comprises 13 residues. Germline V gene lookup returns CDR1 LGHNA and CDR2 YNFKEQ.

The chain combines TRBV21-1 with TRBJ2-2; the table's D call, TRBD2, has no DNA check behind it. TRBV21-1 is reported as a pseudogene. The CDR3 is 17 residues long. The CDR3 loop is CASSVSLAGANTGELFF. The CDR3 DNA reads TGTGCCAGCAGCGTATCTCTAGCGGGGGCGAACACCGGGGAGCTGTTTTTT.

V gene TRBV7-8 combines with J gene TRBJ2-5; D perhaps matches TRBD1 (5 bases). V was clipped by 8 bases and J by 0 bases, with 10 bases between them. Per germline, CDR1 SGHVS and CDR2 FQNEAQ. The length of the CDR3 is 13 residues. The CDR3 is CASSPGNQETQYF. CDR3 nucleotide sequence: TGTGCCAGCTCCCCAGGGAACCAAGAGACCCAGTACTTC.

In DNA, the CDR3 is TGTGCCATCAGTGGCCCAAGCGGGGTTTACAATGAGCAGTTCTTC. Its translation is CAISGPSGVYNEQFF. The chain links TRBV10-3 to TRBJ2-1; TRBD2 aligns across 7 bases. CDR1 ENHRY and CDR2 SYGVKD come from the germline V gene. Trimming removed 4 bases from V and 4 bases from J; junction bases left unmatched: 7. The CDR3 length is 15 residues.

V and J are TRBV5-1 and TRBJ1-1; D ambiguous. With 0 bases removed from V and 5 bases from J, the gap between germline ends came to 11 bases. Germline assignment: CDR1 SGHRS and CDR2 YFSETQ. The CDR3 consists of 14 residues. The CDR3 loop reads CASSLGQVMTEAFF. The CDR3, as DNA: TGCGCCAGCAGCTTGGGGCAGGTGATGACTGAAGCTTTCTTT.

CDR3 bases: TGTGCCAGCAGTGACCACTCCGGAGCAAGCTCCTACAATGAGCAGTTCTTC. Amino acid sequence: CASSDHSGASSYNEQFF. The chain has TRBV2 and TRBJ2-1; D not resolved. From germline, CDR1 is SNHLY and CDR2 FYNNEI. The CDR3 has 17 residues. Trimming removed 3 bases at V and 0 bases at J, with 15 bases between.

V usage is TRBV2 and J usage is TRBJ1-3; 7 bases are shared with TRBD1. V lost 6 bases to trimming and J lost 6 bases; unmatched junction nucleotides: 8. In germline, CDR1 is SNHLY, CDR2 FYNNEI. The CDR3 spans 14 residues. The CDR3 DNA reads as TGTGCCAGCAGCCCAATTGGGACAGCAAACACCATATATTTT. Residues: CASSPIGTANTIYF.

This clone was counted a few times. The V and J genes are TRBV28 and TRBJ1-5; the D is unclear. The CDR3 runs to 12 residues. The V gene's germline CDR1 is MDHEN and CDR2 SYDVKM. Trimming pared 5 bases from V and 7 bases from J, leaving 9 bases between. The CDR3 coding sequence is TGTGCCAGCAGTACAGTCGAGCAGCCCCAGCATTTT. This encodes CASSTVEQPQHF.

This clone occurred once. The chain's CDR3 is CASSLGRDRVYNEQFF. CDR3 in DNA: TGTGCCAGCAGCTTGGGGCGGGACAGGGTATACAATGAGCAGTTCTTC. The chain recombines TRBV5-6 with TRBJ2-1; 9 nucleotides agree with TRBD1. V shed 0 bases and J 4 bases; nucleotides not matched to a gene: 5. The germline V gene has CDR1 SGHDT and CDR2 YYEEEE. This CDR3 has 16 residues.

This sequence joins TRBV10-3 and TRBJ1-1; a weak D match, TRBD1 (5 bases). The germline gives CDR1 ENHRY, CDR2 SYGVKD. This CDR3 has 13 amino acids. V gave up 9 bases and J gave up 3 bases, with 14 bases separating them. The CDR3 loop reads CAIRAGGDTEAFF. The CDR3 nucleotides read TGTGCCATAAGGGCGGGAGGGGACACTGAAGCTTTCTTT.

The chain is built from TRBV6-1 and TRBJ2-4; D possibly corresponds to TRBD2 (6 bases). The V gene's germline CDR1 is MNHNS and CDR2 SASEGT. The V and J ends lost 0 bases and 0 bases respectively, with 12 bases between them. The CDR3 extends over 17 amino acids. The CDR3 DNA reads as TGTGCCAGCAGTGAAGCCGGAGGGCCACTAGCCAAAAACATTCAGTACTTC. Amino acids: CASSEAGGPLAKNIQYF.

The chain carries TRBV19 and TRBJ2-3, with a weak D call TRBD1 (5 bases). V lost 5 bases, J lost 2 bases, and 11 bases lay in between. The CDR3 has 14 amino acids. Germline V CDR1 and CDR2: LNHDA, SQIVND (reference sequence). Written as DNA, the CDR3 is TGTGCCAGTAGTCAGGGATTCTACACAGATACGCAGTATTTT. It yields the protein CASSQGFYTDTQYF.

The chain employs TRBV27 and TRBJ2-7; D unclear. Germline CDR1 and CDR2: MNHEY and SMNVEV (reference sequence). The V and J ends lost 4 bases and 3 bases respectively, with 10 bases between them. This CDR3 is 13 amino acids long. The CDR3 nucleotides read TGTGCCAGCAGTTCCCCGACTCACTACGAGCAGTACTTC. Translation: CASSSPTHYEQYF.

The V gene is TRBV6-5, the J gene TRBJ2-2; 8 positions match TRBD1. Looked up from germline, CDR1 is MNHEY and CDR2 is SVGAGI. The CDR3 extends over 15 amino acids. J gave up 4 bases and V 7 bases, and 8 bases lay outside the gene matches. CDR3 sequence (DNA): TGTGCCAGCACCAGGACAGGGTCGGGCACCGGGGAGCTGTTTTTT. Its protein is CASTRTGSGTGELFF.

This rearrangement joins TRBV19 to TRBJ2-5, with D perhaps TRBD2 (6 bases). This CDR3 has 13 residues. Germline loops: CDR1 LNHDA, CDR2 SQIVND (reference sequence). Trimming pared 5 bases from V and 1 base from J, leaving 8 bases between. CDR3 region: CASSQGLQETQYF. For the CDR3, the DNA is TGTGCCAGTAGTCAGGGACTCCAAGAGACCCAGTACTTC.

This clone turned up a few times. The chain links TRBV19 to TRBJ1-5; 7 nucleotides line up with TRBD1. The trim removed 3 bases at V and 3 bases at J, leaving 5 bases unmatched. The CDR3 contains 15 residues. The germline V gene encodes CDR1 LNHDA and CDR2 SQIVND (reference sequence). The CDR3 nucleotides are TGTGCCAGTAGTATGGGACAGTTACTCAATCAGCCCCAGCATTTT. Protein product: CASSMGQLLNQPQHF.

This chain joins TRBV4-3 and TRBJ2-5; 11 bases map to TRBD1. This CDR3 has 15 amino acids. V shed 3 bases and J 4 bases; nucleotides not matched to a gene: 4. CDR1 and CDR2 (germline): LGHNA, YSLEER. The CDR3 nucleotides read TGCGCCAGCAGCCAGTCGGGGACAGGGGGAGAGACCCAGTACTTC. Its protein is CASSQSGTGGETQYF.

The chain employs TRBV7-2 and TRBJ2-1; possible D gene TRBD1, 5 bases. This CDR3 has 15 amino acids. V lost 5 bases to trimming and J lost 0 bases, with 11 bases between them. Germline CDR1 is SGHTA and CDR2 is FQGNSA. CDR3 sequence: CASSVLGASYNEQFF. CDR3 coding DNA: TGTGCCAGCAGCGTGCTAGGGGCCTCCTACAATGAGCAGTTCTTC.

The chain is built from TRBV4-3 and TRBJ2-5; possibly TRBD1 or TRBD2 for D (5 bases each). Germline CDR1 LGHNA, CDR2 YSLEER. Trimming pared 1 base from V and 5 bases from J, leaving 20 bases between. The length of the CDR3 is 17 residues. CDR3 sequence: CASSQVGVGGEGETQYF. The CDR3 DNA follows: TGCGCCAGCAGCCAAGTCGGGGTTGGGGGAGAGGGGGAGACCCAGTACTTC.

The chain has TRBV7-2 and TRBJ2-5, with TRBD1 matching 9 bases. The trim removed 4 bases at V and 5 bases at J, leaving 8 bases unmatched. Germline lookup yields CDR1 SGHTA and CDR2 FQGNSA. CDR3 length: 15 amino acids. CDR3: CASSSGQGRDETQYF. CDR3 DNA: TGTGCCAGCAGCTCAGGACAGGGGCGAGACGAGACCCAGTACTTC. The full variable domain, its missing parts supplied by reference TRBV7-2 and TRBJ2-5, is GAGVSQSPSNKVTEKGKDVELRCDPISGHTALYWYRQSLGQGLEFLIYFQGNSAPDKSGLPSDRFSAERTGGSVSTLTIQRTQQEDSAVYLCASSSGQGRDETQYFGPGTRLLVL.

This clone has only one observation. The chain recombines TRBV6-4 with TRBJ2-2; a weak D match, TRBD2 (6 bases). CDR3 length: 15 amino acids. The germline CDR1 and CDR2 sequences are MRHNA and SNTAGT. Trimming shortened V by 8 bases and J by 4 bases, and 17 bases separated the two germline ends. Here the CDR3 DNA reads TGTGCCAGCGGATTGGGCCAGGAGGGCACCGGGGAGCTGTTTTTT. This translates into CASGLGQEGTGELFF.